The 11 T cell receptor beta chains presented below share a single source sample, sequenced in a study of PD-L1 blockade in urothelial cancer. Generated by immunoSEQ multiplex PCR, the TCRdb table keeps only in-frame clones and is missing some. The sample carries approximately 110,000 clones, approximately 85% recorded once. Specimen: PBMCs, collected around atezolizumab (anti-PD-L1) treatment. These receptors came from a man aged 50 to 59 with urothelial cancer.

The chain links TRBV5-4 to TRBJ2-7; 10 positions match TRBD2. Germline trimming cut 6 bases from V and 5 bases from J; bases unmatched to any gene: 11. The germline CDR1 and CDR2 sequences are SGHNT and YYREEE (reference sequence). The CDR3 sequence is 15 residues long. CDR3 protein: CASTRGGTSVNEQYF. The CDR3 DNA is TGTGCCAGCACTCGGGGTGGGACTAGCGTAAACGAGCAGTACTTC.

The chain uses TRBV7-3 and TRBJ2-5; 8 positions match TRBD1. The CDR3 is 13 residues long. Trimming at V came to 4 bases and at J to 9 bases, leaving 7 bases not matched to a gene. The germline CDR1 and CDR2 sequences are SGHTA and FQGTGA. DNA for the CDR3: TGTGCCAGCAGCTACAGGGGGGATGGGGCCCAGTACTTC. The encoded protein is CASSYRGDGAQYF.

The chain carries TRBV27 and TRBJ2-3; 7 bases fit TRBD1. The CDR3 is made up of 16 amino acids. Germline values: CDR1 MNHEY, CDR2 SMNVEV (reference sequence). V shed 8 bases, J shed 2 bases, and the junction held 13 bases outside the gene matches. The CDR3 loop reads CASGEPGQRITDTQYF. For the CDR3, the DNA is TGTGCCAGCGGAGAACCGGGACAGAGAATCACAGATACGCAGTATTTT.

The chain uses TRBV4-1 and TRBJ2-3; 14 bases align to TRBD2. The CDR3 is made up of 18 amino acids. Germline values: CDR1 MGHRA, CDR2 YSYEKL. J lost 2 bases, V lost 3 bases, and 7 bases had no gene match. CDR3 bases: TGCGCCAGCAGCCACACCCGACTAGCGGGAGGGGTCACAGATACGCAGTATTTT. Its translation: CASSHTRLAGGVTDTQYF.

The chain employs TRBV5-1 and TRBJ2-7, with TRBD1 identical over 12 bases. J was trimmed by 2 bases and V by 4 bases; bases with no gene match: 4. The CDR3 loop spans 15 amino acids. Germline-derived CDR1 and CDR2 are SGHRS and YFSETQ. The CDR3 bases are TGCGCCAGCAGCCTAGGGACAGGGGGCCCCTACGAGCAGTACTTC. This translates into CASSLGTGGPYEQYF.

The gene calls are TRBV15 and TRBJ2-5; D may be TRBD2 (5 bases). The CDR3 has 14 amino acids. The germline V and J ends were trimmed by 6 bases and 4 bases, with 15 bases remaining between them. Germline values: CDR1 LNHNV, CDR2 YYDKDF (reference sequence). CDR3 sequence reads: CATRSTGNPETQYF. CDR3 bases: TGTGCCACCAGGAGTACGGGAAACCCAGAGACCCAGTACTTC. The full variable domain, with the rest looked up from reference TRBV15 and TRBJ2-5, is DAMVIQNPRYQVTQFGKPVTLSCSQTLNHNVMYWYQQKSSQAPKLLFHYYDKDFNNEADTPDNFQSRRPNTSFCFLDIRSPGLGDTAMYLCATRSTGNPETQYFGPGTRLLVL.

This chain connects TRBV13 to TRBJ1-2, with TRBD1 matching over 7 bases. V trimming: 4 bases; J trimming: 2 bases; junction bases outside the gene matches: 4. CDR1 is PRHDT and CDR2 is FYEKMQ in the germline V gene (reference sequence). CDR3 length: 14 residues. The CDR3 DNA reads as TGTGCCAGCAGCTCGCCACAGGGGAACTATGGCTACACCTTC. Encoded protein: CASSSPQGNYGYTF.

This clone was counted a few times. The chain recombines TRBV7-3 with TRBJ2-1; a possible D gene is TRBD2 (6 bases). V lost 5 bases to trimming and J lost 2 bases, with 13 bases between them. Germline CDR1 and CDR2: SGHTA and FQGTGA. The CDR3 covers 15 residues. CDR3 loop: CASSQTSFPYNEQFF. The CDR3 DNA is TGTGCCAGCAGCCAAACTAGCTTCCCCTACAATGAGCAGTTCTTC. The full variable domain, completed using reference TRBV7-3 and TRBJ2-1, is GAGVSQTPSNKVTEKGKYVELRCDPISGHTALYWYRQSLGQGPEFLIYFQGTGAADDSGLPNDRFFAVRPEGSVSTLKIQRTERGDSAVYLCASSQTSFPYNEQFFGPGTRLTVL.

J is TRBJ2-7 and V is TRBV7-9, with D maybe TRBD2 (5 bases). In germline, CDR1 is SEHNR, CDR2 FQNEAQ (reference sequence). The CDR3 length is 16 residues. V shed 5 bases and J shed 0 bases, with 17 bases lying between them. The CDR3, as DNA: TGTGCCAGCAGCCCGCCTACCGGGAAGAGCTCCTACGAGCAGTACTTC. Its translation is CASSPPTGKSSYEQYF. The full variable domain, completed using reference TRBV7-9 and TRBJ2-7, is DTGVSQNPRHKITKRGQNVTFRCDPISEHNRLYWYRQTLGQGPEFLTYFQNEAQLEKSRLLSDRFSAERPKGSFSTLEIQRTEQGDSAMYLCASSPPTGKSSYEQYFGPGTRLTVT.

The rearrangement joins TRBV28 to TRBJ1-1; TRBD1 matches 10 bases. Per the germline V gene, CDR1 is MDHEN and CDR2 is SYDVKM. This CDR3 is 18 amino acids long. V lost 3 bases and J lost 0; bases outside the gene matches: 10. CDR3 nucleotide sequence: TGTGCCAGCAGTTTCTCCCGGGACAGGGGCTGGTTGAACACTGAAGCTTTCTTT. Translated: CASSFSRDRGWLNTEAFF.

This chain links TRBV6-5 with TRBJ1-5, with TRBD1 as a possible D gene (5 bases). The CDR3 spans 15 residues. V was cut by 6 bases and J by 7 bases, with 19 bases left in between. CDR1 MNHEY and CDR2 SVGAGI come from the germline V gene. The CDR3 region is CASRGEGYEGQPQHF. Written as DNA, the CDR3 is TGTGCCAGCAGGGGGGAGGGTTATGAGGGACAGCCCCAGCATTTT.